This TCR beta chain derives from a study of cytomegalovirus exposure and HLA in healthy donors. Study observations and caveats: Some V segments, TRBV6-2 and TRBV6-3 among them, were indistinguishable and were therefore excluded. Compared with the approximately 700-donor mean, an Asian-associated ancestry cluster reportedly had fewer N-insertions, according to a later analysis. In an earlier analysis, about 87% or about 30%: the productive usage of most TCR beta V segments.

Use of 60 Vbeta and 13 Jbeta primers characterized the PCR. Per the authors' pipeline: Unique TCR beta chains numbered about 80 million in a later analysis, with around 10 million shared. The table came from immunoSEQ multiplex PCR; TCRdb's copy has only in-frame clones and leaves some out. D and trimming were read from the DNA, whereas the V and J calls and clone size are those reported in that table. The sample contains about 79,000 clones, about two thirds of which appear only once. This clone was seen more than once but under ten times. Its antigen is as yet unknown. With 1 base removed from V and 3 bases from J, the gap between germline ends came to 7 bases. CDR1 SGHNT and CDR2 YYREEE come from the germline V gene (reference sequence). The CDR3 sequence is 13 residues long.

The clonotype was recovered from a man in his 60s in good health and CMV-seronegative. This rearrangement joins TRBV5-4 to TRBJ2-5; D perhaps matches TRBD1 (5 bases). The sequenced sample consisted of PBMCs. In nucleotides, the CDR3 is TGTGCCAGCAGCTTGAAAGGGGAAGAGACCCAGTACTTC. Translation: CASSLKGEETQYF.